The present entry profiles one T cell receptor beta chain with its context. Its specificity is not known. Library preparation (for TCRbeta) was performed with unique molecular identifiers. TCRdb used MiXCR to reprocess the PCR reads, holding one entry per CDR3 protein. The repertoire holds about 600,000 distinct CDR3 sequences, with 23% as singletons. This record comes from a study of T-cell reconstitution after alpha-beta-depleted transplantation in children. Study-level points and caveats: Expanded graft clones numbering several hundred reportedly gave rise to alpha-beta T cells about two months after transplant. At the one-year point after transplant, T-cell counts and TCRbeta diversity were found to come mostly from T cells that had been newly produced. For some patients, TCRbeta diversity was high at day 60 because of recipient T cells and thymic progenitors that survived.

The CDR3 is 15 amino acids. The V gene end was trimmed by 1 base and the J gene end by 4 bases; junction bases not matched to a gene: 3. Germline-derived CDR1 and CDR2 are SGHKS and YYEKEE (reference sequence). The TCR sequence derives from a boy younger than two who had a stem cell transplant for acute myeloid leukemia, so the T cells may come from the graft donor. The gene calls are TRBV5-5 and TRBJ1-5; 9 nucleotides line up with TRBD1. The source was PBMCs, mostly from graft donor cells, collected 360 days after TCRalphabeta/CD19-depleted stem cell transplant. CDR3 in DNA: TGTGCCAGCAGCTTGTCTGGACAGGGGAATCAGCCCCAGCATTTT. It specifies CASSLSGQGNQPQHF. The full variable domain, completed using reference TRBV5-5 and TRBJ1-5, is DAGVTQSPTHLIKTRGQQVTLRCSPISGHKSVSWYQQVLGQGPQFIFQYYEKEERGRGNFPDRFSARQFPNYSSELNVNALLLGDSALYLCASSLSGQGNQPQHFGDGTRLSIL.